The 17 T cell receptor beta chains given below trace back to one sample, sequenced in a study of T cell responses to AZD1222 COVID-19 vaccine. Only in-frame clones appear in the TCRdb table, and some are missing; sequencing was by immunoSEQ multiplex PCR. This table holds about 68,000 clones, roughly 89% found once. The specimen comprised peripheral blood, sampled on day 0 of AZD1222 vaccination. These receptors all stem from an adult in good health.

The rearrangement joins TRBV7-3 to TRBJ2-7; possible D gene TRBD2, 6 bases. The CDR3 spans 14 residues. Germline lookup yields CDR1 SGHTA and CDR2 FQGTGA. Trimming removed 3 bases at V and 6 bases at J, with 15 bases between. In DNA, the CDR3 is TGTGCCAGCAGCTTCCTCGGTCGGGGGAGCGAGCAGTACTTC. Amino acids: CASSFLGRGSEQYF.

The chain employs TRBV27 and TRBJ1-6; maybe TRBD1 (5 bases). The CDR3 is 14 residues long. Per germline, CDR1 MNHEY and CDR2 SMNVEV (reference sequence). V dropped 2 bases and J dropped 8 bases, with 10 bases sitting between them. The CDR3 DNA follows: TGTGCCAGCAGTTTACAGGGTTACGATTCACCCCTCCACTTT. Its protein is CASSLQGYDSPLHF.

The CDR3 spells CASSQALRGQGFYEQYF. The CDR3 nucleotides are TGCGCCAGCAGCCAAGCCCTCAGGGGACAGGGCTTCTACGAGCAGTACTTC. The chain combines TRBV4-1 with TRBJ2-7, with TRBD1 identical over 9 bases. The CDR3 spans 17 residues. Germline values: CDR1 MGHRA, CDR2 YSYEKL. V shed 1 base, J shed 3 bases, and the junction held 10 bases outside the gene matches.

CDR3 protein: CASSPPGLAGVEEQFF. The CDR3 region has the DNA TGTGCCAGCAGCCCCCCCGGACTAGCGGGAGTTGAGGAGCAGTTCTTC. The rearrangement links TRBV11-2 to TRBJ2-1; TRBD2 agrees at 13 bases. Germline V gene sequence: CDR1 SGHAT, CDR2 FQNNGV. The CDR3 runs 16 residues. With 5 bases clipped from V and 10 bases from J, the junction kept 11 bases outside the gene matches. The full variable domain, with the rest looked up from reference TRBV11-2 and TRBJ2-1, is EAGVAQSPRYKIIEKRQSVAFWCNPISGHATLYWYQQILGQGPKLLIQFQNNGVVDDSQLPKDRFSAERLKGVDSTLKIQPAKLEDSAVYLCASSPPGLAGVEEQFFGPGTRLTVL.

The rearrangement links TRBV5-4 to TRBJ2-2; D unclear. The CDR3 runs to 14 residues. V was trimmed by 0 bases and J by 2 bases, leaving 5 bases between them. Germline V gene sequence: CDR1 SGHNT, CDR2 YYREEE (reference sequence). CDR3 DNA: TGTGCCAGCAGCTTGGCCACAAACACCGGGGAGCTGTTTTTT. Translation gives CASSLATNTGELFF.

V gene TRBV13 combines with J gene TRBJ1-2; D unresolved. Looked up from germline, CDR1 is PRHDT and CDR2 is FYEKMQ (reference sequence). This CDR3 has 15 residues. The ends were cut back, 5 bases at V and 2 bases at J, with 15 bases in the middle. CDR3 coding DNA: TGTGCCAGCAGCGCAGGCCGGGCGGGGAACTATGGCTACACCTTC. The encoded protein is CASSAGRAGNYGYTF.

CDR3 DNA: TGTGCCAGCAGTTTAGGAGGGACAGGGAGGGAGACCCAGTACTTC. Its protein product is CASSLGGTGRETQYF. J is TRBJ2-5 and V is TRBV27; 9 nucleotides agree with TRBD1. The CDR3 is made up of 15 amino acids. The V gene end was trimmed by 2 bases and the J gene end by 5 bases; junction bases not matched to a gene: 6. In germline, CDR1 is MNHEY, CDR2 SMNVEV (reference sequence).

The CDR3 nucleotides read TGTGCCAGCAGTTTGTCCGTCAGGGATGGCTACACCTTC. It yields the protein CASSLSVRDGYTF. The chain uses TRBV12-3 or TRBV12-4 and TRBJ1-2; D is perhaps TRBD1 (5 bases). The CDR3 is 13 residues long. Between the trimmed V and J ends, which lost 3 bases and 6 bases, there was a span of 11 bases.

The CDR3 protein is CASTQKPEKLFF. As DNA, the CDR3 is TGTGCCAGCACCCAAAAGCCAGAAAAACTGTTTTTT. This chain uses TRBV28 with TRBJ1-4; D unresolved. The V end lost 7 bases, the J end lost 8 bases, and 11 bases lay between the germline ends. The CDR3 has 12 residues. Germline V CDR1 and CDR2: MDHEN, SYDVKM. The variable domain in full, completed from reference TRBV28 and TRBJ1-4, reads DVKVTQSSRYLVKRTGEKVFLECVQDMDHENMFWYRQDPGLGLRLIYFSYDVKMKEKGDIPEGYSVSREKKERFSLILESASTNQTSMYLCASTQKPEKLFFGSGTQLSVL.

The CDR3 DNA is TGCGCCAGCAGCCAAGAACACTCGCTGGAGCAGTTCTTC. Protein: CASSQEHSLEQFF. The chain carries TRBV4-3 and TRBJ2-1, with no clear D. V was shortened by 0 bases and J by 10 bases, with 10 bases between the two germline ends. The CDR3 extends over 13 amino acids. Per the germline V gene, CDR1 is LGHNA and CDR2 is YSLEER.

V usage is TRBV7-2 and J usage is TRBJ2-3; the D gene is possibly TRBD2 (6 bases). V lost 5 bases and J lost 6, with 12 bases in between. The CDR3 is made up of 13 amino acids. Germline CDR1 SGHTA, CDR2 FQGNSA. The CDR3 region is CASSPSAGDTQYF. The CDR3 nucleotides read TGTGCCAGCAGCCCTAGCGCGGGGGATACGCAGTATTTT.

V and J are TRBV29-1 and TRBJ2-2; D unclear. This CDR3 is 11 amino acids long. Trimming cost V 6 bases and J 4 bases, with 6 bases left between them. Germline CDR1 and CDR2: SQVTM and ANQGSEA. The DNA of the CDR3 is TGCAGCGTGACACTCACCGGGGAGCTGTTTTTT. Encoded protein: CSVTLTGELFF.

This chain uses TRBV11-2 with TRBJ1-2, with 7 bases identical to TRBD1. V gave up 1 base and J gave up 4 bases; unmatched junction bases: 6. The CDR3 has 15 residues. Germline assignment: CDR1 SGHAT and CDR2 FQNNGV. In DNA, the CDR3 is TGTGCCAGCAGCTTAGGAGGGGACAGTTCCTATGGCTACACCTTC. It specifies CASSLGGDSSYGYTF. Variable domain in full (rest from reference TRBV11-2 and TRBJ1-2): EAGVAQSPRYKIIEKRQSVAFWCNPISGHATLYWYQQILGQGPKLLIQFQNNGVVDDSQLPKDRFSAERLKGVDSTLKIQPAKLEDSAVYLCASSLGGDSSYGYTFGSGTRLTVV.

The chain is built from TRBV5-1 and TRBJ1-2; a possible D gene is TRBD1 (6 bases). This CDR3 spans 13 amino acids. V shed 4 bases and J shed 8 bases, with 15 bases lying between them. From germline, CDR1 is SGHRS and CDR2 YFSETQ. The chain's CDR3 is CASSQGMGRGYTF. In DNA form, the CDR3 reads TGCGCCAGCAGCCAGGGGATGGGAAGAGGCTACACCTTC.

The chain recombines TRBV19 with TRBJ1-5; D may be TRBD1 (5 bases). Deletions cut 10 bases from V and 2 bases from J, with 15 bases between. The V gene's germline CDR1 is LNHDA and CDR2 SQIVND (reference sequence). This CDR3 is built from 14 residues. Here the CDR3 DNA reads TGTGCCACTACGGGGAGGGGAGGCAATCAGCCCCAGCATTTT. Its translation is CATTGRGGNQPQHF.

This clone was counted only a few times. The chain links TRBV7-9 to TRBJ1-2, with a weak D call TRBD1 (6 bases). CDR1 and CDR2 from the germline V gene are SEHNR and FQNEAQ (reference sequence). Trimming removed 4 bases from V and 3 bases from J, with 6 bases in between. The length of the CDR3 is 12 residues. CDR3 protein: CASSWTDYGYTF. The CDR3, as DNA: TGTGCCAGCAGCTGGACAGACTATGGCTACACCTTC.

In its sample, this clone is medium-sized (0.01 to 0.1%). The chain recombines TRBV19 with TRBJ2-7; possibly TRBD1 for D (6 bases). V lost 4 bases to trimming and J lost 1 base, with 11 bases between them. Germline CDR1 reads LNHDA; CDR2 reads SQIVND (reference sequence). This CDR3 is 14 amino acids long. CDR3 sequence reads: CASSSRQDSYEQYF. The DNA of the CDR3 is TGTGCCAGTAGTAGCCGACAGGATTCCTACGAGCAGTACTTC.